This T cell receptor beta chain was found in a study of cytomegalovirus exposure and HLA in healthy donors. In the PCR, 60 Vbeta and 13 Jbeta primers were used. The data were produced by immunoSEQ multiplex PCR, yet TCRdb's version contains in-frame clones alone and is incomplete. The sample lists 150,000 to 200,000 clones, around 80% occurring once. Findings and limits, study-wide: HLA allele associations emerged for under 20,000 TCR beta sequences in a later analysis, at 0.05 false discovery rate.

Note on this clone: What it binds is not known.

V gave up 4 bases and J gave up 5 bases; unmatched junction bases: 5. Germline V CDR1 and CDR2: LNHDA, SQIVND (reference sequence). The CDR3 has 14 amino acids. The rearrangement uses TRBV19 and TRBJ2-5; 9 bases align to TRBD1. The sample taken for sequencing was PBMCs. The sequence was obtained from a woman aged 40-49 years in good health and CMV-seronegative. For the CDR3, the DNA is TGTGCCAGTAGTAGTGACAGGGGGAAGGAGACCCAGTACTTC. Its protein product is CASSSDRGKETQYF.